Reported below is one T cell receptor beta chain. Its antigen remains unknown. The CDR3 has 17 amino acids. V shed 5 bases, J shed 8 bases, and the junction held 18 bases outside the gene matches. Germline CDR1 reads SGHRS; CDR2 reads YFSETQ. The sort gate was single viable CD3+CD4+CD8-CD45RO+ cells for memory CD4+ T cells. CD4+ T cells were isolated by positive magnetic selection. The data derive from a study of memory CD4+ T cells and cytomegalovirus serostatus. About the study: This sample comes from healthy Belgian adults, several CMV seropositive, around 26 seronegative. Study-level points and caveats: Median bootstrapped AUC for CMV status was approximately 0.96 originally, less than 0.93 US-trained.

Per the study methods: Out-of-frame sequences were removed, leaving roughly 2.1 million distinct TCRbeta sequences. Assay: immunoSEQ multiplex PCR; the TCRdb copy retains only in-frame clones and omits some. The DNA gave D and trimming, while V, J and clone size come from that table. The table lists about 46,000 clones, more than 60% of them singletons. This chain uses TRBV5-1 with TRBJ1-2; 10 nucleotides align to TRBD1. The sample taken for sequencing was memory CD4+ T cells from blood. This TCR was sampled from an adult in good health and CMV-seronegative. The CDR3 loop reads CASSSPRTGGSSQGYTF. The CDR3 DNA reads TGCGCCAGCAGTTCCCCCCGGACAGGGGGGAGTTCGCAAGGCTACACCTTC.